Below are 18 T cell receptor beta chains sequenced from a single sample in a study of blood T cell repertoires in COVID-19. Profiled with immunoSEQ multiplex PCR; TCRdb holds only in-frame clones, not every one. The sample shows about 62,000 clones, approximately 92% of them seen only once. Sequenced: peripheral blood. The receptors derive from a human donor in a cohort sampled during active COVID-19.

This clone appeared a few times. This CDR3 is CASSLHPGGGYTF. The CDR3 DNA reads TGTGCCAGCAGCCTCCACCCTGGCGGTGGCTACACCTTC. The rearrangement joins TRBV7-3 to TRBJ1-2, with D unclear. Trimming left V 5 bases short and J 7 bases short, with 14 bases between. Per the germline V gene, CDR1 is SGHTA and CDR2 is FQGTGA. CDR3 length equals 13 residues.

This chain joins TRBV27 and TRBJ2-5; tentatively, D is TRBD2 (6 bases). The CDR3 length is 15 residues. Germline V CDR1 and CDR2: MNHEY, SMNVEV (reference sequence). V was cut by 2 bases and J by 3 bases, with 13 bases left in between. CDR3 protein: CASSLGAGRKETQYF. The CDR3 DNA sequence: TGTGCCAGCAGTTTAGGCGCGGGAAGAAAAGAGACCCAGTACTTC.

The chain has TRBV24-1 and TRBJ1-2, with 7 bases matching TRBD1. CDR3 length: 14 amino acids. Trimming at V came to 3 bases and at J to 3 bases, leaving 3 bases not matched to a gene. Looked up from germline, CDR1 is KGHDR and CDR2 is SFDVKD. The CDR3 spells CATSDPDRDYGYTF. As DNA, the CDR3 is TGTGCCACCAGTGATCCTGACAGGGACTATGGCTACACCTTC.

The rearrangement joins TRBV30 to TRBJ2-1; tentatively, D is TRBD1 (6 bases). The CDR3 totals 15 residues. The V gene's germline CDR1 is GTSNPN and CDR2 SVGIG (reference sequence). Trimming pared 0 bases from V and 4 bases from J, leaving 13 bases between. DNA of the CDR3: TGTGCCTGGAGTGTAGGCAGGGGTGGGTACAATGAGCAGTTCTTC. Translating gives CAWSVGRGGYNEQFF.

This chain uses TRBV27 with TRBJ2-3; 8 bases line up with TRBD1. There are 15 residues in the CDR3. Germline V gives CDR1 MNHEY, CDR2 SMNVEV (reference sequence). V lost 2 bases, J lost 10 bases, and 11 bases stayed unmatched. CDR3 sequence reads: CASSLAGIAQGAQYF. The CDR3 DNA reads TGTGCCAGCAGTTTAGCGGGAATAGCACAGGGGGCGCAGTATTTT.

The chain couples TRBV11-2 to TRBJ2-3, with D perhaps TRBD1 (6 bases). V was cut by 5 bases and J by 6 bases, with 9 bases left in between. Germline V gives CDR1 SGHAT, CDR2 FQNNGV. The CDR3 sequence is 12 residues long. CDR3: CASSGDRDTQYF. The CDR3 DNA reads TGTGCCAGCAGCGGCGACAGGGATACGCAGTATTTT.

The chain employs TRBV6-2 or TRBV6-3 and TRBJ1-2; no firm D call. Germline CDR1 MNHEY, CDR2 SVGEGT. The CDR3 is made up of 12 amino acids. Between the trimmed V and J ends, which lost 2 bases and 7 bases, there was a span of 8 bases. The CDR3 loop is CASSYRGSGYTF. CDR3 coding DNA: TGTGCCAGCAGTTACCGCGGGAGTGGCTACACCTTC.

The CDR3 region has the DNA TGTGCCAGCAGTGAGTGGACAGGGCCTAACTATGGCTACACCTTC. Protein product: CASSEWTGPNYGYTF. The V gene is TRBV6-1, the J gene TRBJ1-2, with 8 bases identical to TRBD1. Germline V gene lookup returns CDR1 MNHNS and CDR2 SASEGT. V lost 3 bases to trimming and J lost 0 bases; unmatched junction nucleotides: 3. The CDR3 runs to 15 residues.

This chain joins TRBV10-3 and TRBJ1-1, with TRBD1 matching 8 bases. Germline V gene lookup returns CDR1 ENHRY and CDR2 SYGVKD. This CDR3 contains 13 residues. The trim removed 10 bases at V and 10 bases at J, leaving 14 bases unmatched. CDR3 amino acids: CATLTGEGSVAFF. CDR3 DNA sequence: TGTGCCACCCTGACAGGGGAGGGTTCGGTAGCTTTCTTT.

The chain has TRBV10-3 and TRBJ1-5, with 9 positions matching TRBD1. The germline CDR1 and CDR2 sequences are ENHRY and SYGVKD. The trim removed 2 bases at V and 7 bases at J, leaving 12 bases unmatched. The CDR3 has 17 residues. The CDR3 sequence: CAISEPGQGFLGQPQHF. The CDR3 DNA sequence: TGTGCCATCAGTGAGCCGGGACAGGGATTCCTAGGGCAGCCCCAGCATTTT.

The chain joins TRBV7-6 to TRBJ2-5; D call uncertain. The CDR3 spans 16 residues. Germline CDR1 reads SGHVS; CDR2 reads FNYEAQ. V dropped 5 bases and J dropped 3 bases, with 19 bases sitting between them. The CDR3 sequence is CASSPAGAQNKETQYF. Written as DNA, the CDR3 is TGTGCCAGCAGCCCTGCCGGAGCGCAAAATAAAGAGACCCAGTACTTC.

The chain has TRBV7-8 and TRBJ2-1; TRBD2 matches 9 bases. The CDR3 is 16 residues long. The V gene's germline CDR1 is SGHVS and CDR2 FQNEAQ. J lost 8 bases, V lost 5 bases, and 13 bases had no gene match. The CDR3 is CASSLRGGRAADEQFF. The CDR3 nucleotides read TGTGCCAGCAGCCTAAGAGGCGGGAGGGCCGCGGATGAGCAGTTCTTC.

The chain has TRBV9 and TRBJ1-6; no clear D gene. Between the trimmed V and J ends, which lost 0 bases and 7 bases, there was a span of 11 bases. The CDR3 has 15 amino acids. Germline CDR1 reads SGDLS; CDR2 reads YYNGEE. CDR3 coding DNA: TGTGCCAGCAGCGTAGGGCAGTCAGTCAATTCACCCCTCCACTTT. Its protein product is CASSVGQSVNSPLHF.

J is TRBJ2-1 and V is TRBV9, with TRBD1 matching 7 bases. V was pared by 3 bases and J by 9 bases, with 9 bases of the junction left unmatched. This CDR3 comprises 14 residues. CDR1 is SGDLS and CDR2 is YYNGEE in the germline V gene. CDR3: CASSGTHGDSEQFF. The CDR3 DNA is TGTGCCAGCAGCGGTACGCACGGGGACAGTGAGCAGTTCTTC.

The chain couples TRBV5-5 to TRBJ2-7; TRBD2 is a possible D gene (5 bases). Between the trimmed V and J ends, which lost 4 bases and 0 bases, there was a span of 17 bases. The CDR3 has 16 amino acids. The germline gives CDR1 SGHKS, CDR2 YYEKEE (reference sequence). CDR3 nucleotides: TGTGCCAGCAGCGTAATAAGACGGAGGAGCTCCTACGAGCAGTACTTC. It translates to CASSVIRRRSSYEQYF.

The chain uses TRBV19 and TRBJ2-7; tentative D call: TRBD2 (6 bases). V lost 3 bases, J lost 1 base, and 10 bases lay in between. This CDR3 is 14 amino acids long. Germline-derived CDR1 and CDR2 are LNHDA and SQIVND (reference sequence). For the CDR3, the DNA is TGTGCCAGTAGTATGCTCGGGGGTTCCTACGAGCAGTACTTC. Its translation: CASSMLGGSYEQYF.

The chain uses TRBV19 and TRBJ2-5; TRBD1 matches 8 bases. The CDR3 is 15 residues long. V was pared by 3 bases and J by 5 bases, with 8 bases of the junction left unmatched. The germline CDR1 and CDR2 sequences are LNHDA and SQIVND (reference sequence). The CDR3, as DNA: TGTGCCAGTAGTATTGGGAGACAGGGGCGGGAGACCCAGTACTTC. The encoded protein is CASSIGRQGRETQYF.

This chain uses TRBV28 with TRBJ1-4, with 9 nucleotides matching TRBD1. V lost 5 bases and J lost 7; bases outside the gene matches: 8. The CDR3 runs 15 residues. CDR1 MDHEN and CDR2 SYDVKM come from the germline V gene. The CDR3 DNA reads as TGTGCCAGCAGTGTTCCGGGACAGGGTCGTGAAAAACTGTTTTTT. Protein sequence: CASSVPGQGREKLFF.